Following are 14 T cell receptor beta chains from one sample sequenced in a study of cytomegalovirus exposure and HLA in healthy donors. The PCR contained 60 Vbeta and 13 Jbeta primers. Clones were read by immunoSEQ multiplex PCR, and TCRdb kept only the in-frame ones, dropping some. The sample has some 110,000 clones; roughly four fifths are singletons. The source material was PBMCs. These receptors were taken from a man aged 50-59 years in good health and CMV-seropositive.

This clone was recorded only once. This sequence joins TRBV29-1 and TRBJ2-1; 8 bases line up with TRBD1. The CDR3 sequence is 15 residues long. Germline V lookup: CDR1 SQVTM, CDR2 ANQGSEA. V lost 5 bases and J lost 0; bases outside the gene matches: 6. The CDR3 sequence is CSVTGGRSSYNEQFF. The CDR3 DNA follows: TGCAGCGTTACAGGGGGTAGGAGCTCCTACAATGAGCAGTTCTTC.

This chain links TRBV18 with TRBJ2-1; D is possibly TRBD2 (5 bases). CDR3 length: 15 amino acids. Looked up from germline, CDR1 is KGHSH and CDR2 is LQKENI. Trimming took 2 bases from V and 0 from J, leaving 8 bases between them. The CDR3 DNA is TGTGCCAGCTCACCAAGTCGGGGCTCCTACAATGAGCAGTTCTTC. It translates to CASSPSRGSYNEQFF.

The chain couples TRBV29-1 to TRBJ2-3; TRBD1 is a possible D gene (5 bases). V shed 0 bases and J shed 1 base, with 8 bases lying between them. Germline V CDR1 and CDR2: SQVTM, ANQGSEA. This CDR3 has 14 residues. DNA of the CDR3: TGCAGCGTTGAAGAGACAGCTGGCACAGATACGCAGTATTTT. Amino acid sequence: CSVEETAGTDTQYF.

J is TRBJ1-4 and V is TRBV5-6; 8 bases are a match to TRBD1. CDR3 length equals 15 residues. The V gene end was trimmed by 4 bases and the J gene end by 7 bases; junction bases not matched to a gene: 9. Germline CDR1 SGHDT, CDR2 YYEEEE. The CDR3 DNA reads TGTGCCAGCAGCGGATCCCAGGGGGCCGGTGAAAAACTGTTTTTT. The encoded protein is CASSGSQGAGEKLFF.

This chain links TRBV4-1 with TRBJ1-1; D is possibly TRBD1 (6 bases). Germline values: CDR1 MGHRA, CDR2 YSYEKL. The CDR3 covers 14 residues. Trimming took 1 base from V and 5 from J, leaving 11 bases between them. The DNA of the CDR3 is TGCGCCAGCAGCCAAGCTTCAGGGGTTACTGAAGCTTTCTTT. Protein sequence: CASSQASGVTEAFF.

The chain employs TRBV7-6 and TRBJ2-1; TRBD2 matches at 13 bases. The V gene's germline CDR1 is SGHVS and CDR2 FNYEAQ. V gave up 4 bases and J gave up 8 bases; unmatched junction bases: 8. The length of the CDR3 is 16 residues. CDR3 DNA sequence: TGTGCCAGCAGCTCGAGACTAGCGGGGGGTTTGGATGAGCAGTTCTTC. Protein: CASSSRLAGGLDEQFF. The whole variable domain, remainder taken from reference TRBV7-6 and TRBJ2-1, is GAGVSQSPRYKVTKRGQDVALRCDPISGHVSLYWYRQALGQGPEFLTYFNYEAQQDKSGLPNDRFSAERPEGSISTLTIQRTEQRDSAMYRCASSSRLAGGLDEQFFGPGTRLTVL.

The genes are TRBV19 and TRBJ2-7; 9 nucleotides agree with TRBD1. CDR1 and CDR2 from the germline V gene are LNHDA and SQIVND (reference sequence). Unmatched junction bases numbered 5, after V lost 3 bases and J lost 2 bases. The CDR3 contains 15 residues. CDR3 protein: CASSMGQGWTYEQYF. The CDR3 DNA sequence: TGTGCCAGTAGTATGGGACAGGGATGGACCTACGAGCAGTACTTC.

This clone was detected a few times. The chain recombines TRBV4-1 with TRBJ2-7; TRBD1 might be the D (5 bases). The V gene's germline CDR1 is MGHRA and CDR2 YSYEKL. The CDR3 extends over 14 amino acids. The ends were cut back, 0 bases at V and 6 bases at J, with 12 bases in the middle. The CDR3 is CASSQDRVLREQYF. CDR3 nucleotide sequence: TGCGCCAGCAGCCAAGACAGGGTCCTACGCGAGCAGTACTTC.

This chain joins TRBV12-1 and TRBJ1-1. TRBV12-1 is recorded as a pseudogene. CDR3 length: 14 residues. The CDR3 sequence: CASSFEARERGAFF. The CDR3 coding sequence is TGTGCCAGCAGCTTTGAGGCGAGGGAGAGAGGGGCTTTCTTT.

This chain uses TRBV7-5 with TRBJ2-3; the table names TRBD2, a call not compared with the DNA. TRBV7-5 is annotated as a pseudogene. The length of the CDR3 is 18 residues. CDR3 in amino acids: CVRSGRGRPIGCTDTQYF. CDR3 coding DNA: TGTGTCAGAAGCGGCCGGGGTAGACCTATAGGTTGCACAGATACGCAGTATTTT.

The chain links TRBV6-4 to TRBJ1-1, with 8 bases identical to TRBD1. The junction had 1 base not matched to a gene; V was cut back by 6 bases and J by 1 base. CDR1 is MRHNA, CDR2 SNTAGT, per germline. This CDR3 is 13 amino acids long. CDR3: CASRGTGNTEAFF. The DNA for the CDR3 is TGTGCCAGCAGGGGGACAGGGAACACTGAAGCTTTCTTT.

This chain joins TRBV15 and TRBJ2-7; tentatively, D is TRBD2 (6 bases). The germline CDR1 and CDR2 sequences are LNHNV and YYDKDF (reference sequence). The V gene lost 5 bases and the J gene lost 1 base, with 15 bases spanning the gap. CDR3 length: 15 residues. In DNA, the CDR3 is TGTGCCACCAGCCAGGGACTGGGACCTTCCTACGAGCAGTACTTC. Translating it yields CATSQGLGPSYEQYF.

The rearrangement links TRBV9 to TRBJ2-5; TRBD2 matches 8 bases. TRBJ2-7 explains the end of the DNA better; the J call may be wrong. Germline CDR1 is SGDLS and CDR2 is YYNGEE. The CDR3 has 16 amino acids. Written as DNA, the CDR3 is TGTGCCAGCAGCGTAGCCCCCAGCGGGAGTTCCTACGAGCAGTACTTC. Its protein product is CASSVAPSGSSYEQYF.

The chain uses TRBV29-1 and TRBJ2-7; TRBD1 matches at 9 bases. The CDR3 sequence is 13 residues long. Germline lookup yields CDR1 SQVTM and CDR2 ANQGSEA. V lost 6 bases, J lost 0 bases, and 3 bases stayed unmatched. DNA of the CDR3: TGCAGCGTCACAGGGGGCTACTCCTACGAGCAGTACTTC. It yields the protein CSVTGGYSYEQYF.